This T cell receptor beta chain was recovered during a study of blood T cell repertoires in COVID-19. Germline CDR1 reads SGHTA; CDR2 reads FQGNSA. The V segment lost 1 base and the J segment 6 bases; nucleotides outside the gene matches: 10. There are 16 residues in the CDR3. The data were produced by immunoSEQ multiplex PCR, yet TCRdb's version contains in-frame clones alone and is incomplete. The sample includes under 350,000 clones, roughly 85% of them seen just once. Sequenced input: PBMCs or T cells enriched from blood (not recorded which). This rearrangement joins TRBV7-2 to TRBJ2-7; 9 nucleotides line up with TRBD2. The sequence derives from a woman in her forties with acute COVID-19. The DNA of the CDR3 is TGTGCCAGCAGCTTAGTCGGTGGCGGGAGGGCGGTCGAGCAGTACTTC. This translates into CASSLVGGGRAVEQYF.